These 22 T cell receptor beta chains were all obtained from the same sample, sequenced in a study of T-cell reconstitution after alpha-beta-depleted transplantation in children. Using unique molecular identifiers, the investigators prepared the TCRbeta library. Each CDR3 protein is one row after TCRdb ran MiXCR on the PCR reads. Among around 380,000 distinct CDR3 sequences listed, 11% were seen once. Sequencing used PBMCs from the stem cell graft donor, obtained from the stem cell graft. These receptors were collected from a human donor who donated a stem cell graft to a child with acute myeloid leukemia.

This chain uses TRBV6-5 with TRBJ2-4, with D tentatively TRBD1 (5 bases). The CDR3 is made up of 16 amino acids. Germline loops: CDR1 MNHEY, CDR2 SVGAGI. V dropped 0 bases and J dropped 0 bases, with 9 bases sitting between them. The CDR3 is CASSYSRQGAKNIQYF. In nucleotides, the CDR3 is TGTGCCAGCAGTTACTCGAGGCAGGGAGCCAAAAACATTCAGTACTTC.

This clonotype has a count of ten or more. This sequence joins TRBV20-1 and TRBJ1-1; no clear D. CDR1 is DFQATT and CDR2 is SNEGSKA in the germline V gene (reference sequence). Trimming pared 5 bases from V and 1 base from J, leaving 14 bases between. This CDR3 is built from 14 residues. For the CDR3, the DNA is TGCAGTGCTTCTACCGACGGTACGAACACTGAAGCTTTCTTT. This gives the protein CSASTDGTNTEAFF.

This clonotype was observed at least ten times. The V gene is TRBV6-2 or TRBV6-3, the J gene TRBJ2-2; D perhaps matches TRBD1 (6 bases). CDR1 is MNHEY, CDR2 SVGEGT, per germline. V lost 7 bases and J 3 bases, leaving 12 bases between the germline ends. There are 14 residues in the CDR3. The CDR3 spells CASKWDTYTGELFF. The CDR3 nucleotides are TGTGCCAGCAAGTGGGACACCTACACCGGGGAGCTGTTTTTT.

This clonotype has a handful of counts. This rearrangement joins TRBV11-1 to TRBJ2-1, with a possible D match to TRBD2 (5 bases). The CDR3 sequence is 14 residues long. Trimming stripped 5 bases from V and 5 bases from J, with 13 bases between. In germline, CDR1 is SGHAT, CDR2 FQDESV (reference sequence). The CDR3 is CASSHLGKNNEQFF. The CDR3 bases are TGTGCCAGCAGCCACCTCGGGAAAAACAATGAGCAGTTCTTC. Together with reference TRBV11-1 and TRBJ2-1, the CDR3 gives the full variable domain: EAEVAQSPRYKITEKSQAVAFWCDPISGHATLYWYRQILGQGPELLVQFQDESVVDDSQLPKDRFSAERLKGVDSTLKIQPAELGDSAMYLCASSHLGKNNEQFFGPGTRLTVL.

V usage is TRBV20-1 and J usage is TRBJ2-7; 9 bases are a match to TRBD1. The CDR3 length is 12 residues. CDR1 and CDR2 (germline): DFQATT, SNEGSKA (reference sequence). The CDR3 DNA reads TGCAATGCTAGATACGCCGGGGACAGGGTTACGGTC. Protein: CNARYAGDRVTV.

The DNA for the CDR3 is TGCGCCAGCAGCTTGGAAAGTAGGACAGATACGCAGTATTTT. The encoded protein is CASSLESRTDTQYF. The rearrangement links TRBV5-1 to TRBJ2-3; D unresolved. Germline V gene lookup returns CDR1 SGHRS and CDR2 YFSETQ. The CDR3 has 14 amino acids. V shed 0 bases and J shed 3 bases, with 8 bases lying between them.

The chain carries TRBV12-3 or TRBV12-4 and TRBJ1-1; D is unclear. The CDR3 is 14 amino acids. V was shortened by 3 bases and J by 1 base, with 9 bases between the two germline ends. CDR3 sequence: CASSLEAENTEAFF. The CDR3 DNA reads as TGTGCCAGCAGTTTGGAGGCGGAGAACACTGAAGCTTTCTTT.

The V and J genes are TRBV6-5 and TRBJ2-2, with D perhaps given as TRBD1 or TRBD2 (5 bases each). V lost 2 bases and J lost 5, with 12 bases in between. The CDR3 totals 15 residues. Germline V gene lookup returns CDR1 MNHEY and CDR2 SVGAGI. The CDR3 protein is CASSYEGSGTGELFF. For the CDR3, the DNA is TGTGCCAGCAGTTACGAGGGGTCAGGTACCGGGGAGCTGTTTTTT.

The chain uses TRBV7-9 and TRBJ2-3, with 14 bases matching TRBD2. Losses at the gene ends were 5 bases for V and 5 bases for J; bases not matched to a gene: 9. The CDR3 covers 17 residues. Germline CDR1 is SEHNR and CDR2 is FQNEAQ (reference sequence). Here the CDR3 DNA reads TGTGCCAGCAGCCCCCTGACTAGCGGGAGGGCCAGAGATACGCAGTATTTT. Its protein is CASSPLTSGRARDTQYF.

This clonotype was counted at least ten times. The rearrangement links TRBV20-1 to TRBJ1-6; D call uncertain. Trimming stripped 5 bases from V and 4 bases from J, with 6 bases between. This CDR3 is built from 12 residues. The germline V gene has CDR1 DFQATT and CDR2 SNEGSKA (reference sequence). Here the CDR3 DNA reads TGCAGTGCTTTGGAGTATAATTCACCCCTCCACTTT. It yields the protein CSALEYNSPLHF.

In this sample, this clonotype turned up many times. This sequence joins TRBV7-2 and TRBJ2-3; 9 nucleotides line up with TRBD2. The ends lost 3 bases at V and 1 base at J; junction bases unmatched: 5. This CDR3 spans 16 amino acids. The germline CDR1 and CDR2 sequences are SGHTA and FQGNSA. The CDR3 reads CASSFLAGARTDTQYF. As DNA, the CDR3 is TGTGCCAGCAGCTTCTTAGCGGGGGCGCGCACAGATACGCAGTATTTT.

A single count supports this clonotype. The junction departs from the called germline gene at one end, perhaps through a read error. The CDR3 loop is CASSAGLAGGSDTRYF. CDR3 nucleotide sequence: TGCGCCAGCAGCGCGGGACTAGCGGGGGGCTCAGATACGCGGTATTTT. The V call is TRBV5-1, the J call TRBJ2-3; 15 nucleotides match TRBD2. Per the germline V gene, CDR1 is SGHRS and CDR2 is YFSETQ. This CDR3 comprises 16 residues. The full variable domain, with the rest looked up from reference TRBV5-1 and TRBJ2-3, is KAGVTQTPRYLIKTRGQQVTLSCSPISGHRSVSWYQQTPGQGLQFLFEYFSETQRNKGNFPGRFSGRQFSNSRSEMNVSTLELGDSALYLCASSAGLAGGSDTRYFGPGTRLTVL.

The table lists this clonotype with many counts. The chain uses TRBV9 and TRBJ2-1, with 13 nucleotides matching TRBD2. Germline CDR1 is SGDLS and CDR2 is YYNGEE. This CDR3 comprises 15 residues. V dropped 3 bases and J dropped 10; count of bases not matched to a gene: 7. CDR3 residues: CASSDPLAGGWEQFF. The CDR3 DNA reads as TGTGCCAGCAGCGACCCACTAGCGGGAGGGTGGGAGCAGTTCTTC.

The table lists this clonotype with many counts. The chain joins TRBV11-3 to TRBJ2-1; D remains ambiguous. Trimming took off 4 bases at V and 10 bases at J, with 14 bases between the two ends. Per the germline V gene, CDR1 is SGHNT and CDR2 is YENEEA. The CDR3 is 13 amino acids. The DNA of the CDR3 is TGTGCCAGCAGCTGGGTAGTAGGGCAGGAGCAGTTCTTC. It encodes CASSWVVGQEQFF.

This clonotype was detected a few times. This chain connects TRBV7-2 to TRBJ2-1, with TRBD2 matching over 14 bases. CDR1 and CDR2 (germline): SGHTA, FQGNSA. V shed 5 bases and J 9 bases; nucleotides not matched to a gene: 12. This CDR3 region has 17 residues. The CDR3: CASSPQPGLAGAAEQFF. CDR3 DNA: TGTGCCAGCAGCCCCCAGCCGGGACTAGCGGGAGCGGCTGAGCAGTTCTTC.

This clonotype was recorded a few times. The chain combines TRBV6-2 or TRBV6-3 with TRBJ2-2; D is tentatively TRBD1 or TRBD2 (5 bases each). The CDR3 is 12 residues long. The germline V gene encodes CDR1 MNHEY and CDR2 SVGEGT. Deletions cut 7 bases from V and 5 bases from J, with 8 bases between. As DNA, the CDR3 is TGTGCCAGCACCGGGGCTACCGGGGAGCTGTTTTTT. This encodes CASTGATGELFF.

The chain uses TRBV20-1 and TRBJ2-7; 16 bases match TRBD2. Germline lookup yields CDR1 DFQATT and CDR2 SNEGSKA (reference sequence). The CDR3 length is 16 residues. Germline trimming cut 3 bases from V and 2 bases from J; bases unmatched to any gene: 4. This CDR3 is CSARRGTSGRAYEQYF. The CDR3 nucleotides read TGCAGTGCTAGGCGAGGGACTAGCGGGAGGGCCTACGAGCAGTACTTC.

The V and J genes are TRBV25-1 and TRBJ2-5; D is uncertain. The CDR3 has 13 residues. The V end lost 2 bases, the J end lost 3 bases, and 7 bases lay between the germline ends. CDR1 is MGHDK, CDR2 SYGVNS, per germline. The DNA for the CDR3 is TGTGCCAGCAGTGAAGTGAGGAAAGAGACCCAGTACTTC. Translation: CASSEVRKETQYF. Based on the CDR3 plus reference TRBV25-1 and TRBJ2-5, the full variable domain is EADIYQTPRYLVIGTGKKITLECSQTMGHDKMYWYQQDPGMELHLIHYSYGVNSTEKGDLSSESTVSRIRTEHFPLTLESARPSHTSQYLCASSEVRKETQYFGPGTRLLVL.

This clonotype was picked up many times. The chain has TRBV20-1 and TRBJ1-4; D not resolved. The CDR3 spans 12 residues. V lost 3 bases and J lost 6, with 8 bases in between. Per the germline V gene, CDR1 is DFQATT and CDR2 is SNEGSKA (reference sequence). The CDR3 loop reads CSAREADEKLFF. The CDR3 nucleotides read TGCAGTGCTAGGGAGGCGGATGAAAAACTGTTTTTT.

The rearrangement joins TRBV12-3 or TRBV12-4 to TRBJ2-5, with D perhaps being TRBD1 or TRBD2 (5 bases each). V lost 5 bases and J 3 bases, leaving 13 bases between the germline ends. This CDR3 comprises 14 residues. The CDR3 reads CASSAPGLEETQYF. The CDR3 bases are TGTGCCAGCAGTGCCCCGGGGCTCGAAGAGACCCAGTACTTC.

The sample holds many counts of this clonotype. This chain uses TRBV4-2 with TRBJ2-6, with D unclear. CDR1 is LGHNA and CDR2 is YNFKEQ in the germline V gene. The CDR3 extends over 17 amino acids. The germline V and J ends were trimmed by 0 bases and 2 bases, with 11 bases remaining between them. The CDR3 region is CASSQESATAGANVLTF. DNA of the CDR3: TGTGCCAGCAGCCAAGAGAGTGCAACAGCTGGGGCCAACGTCCTGACTTTC.

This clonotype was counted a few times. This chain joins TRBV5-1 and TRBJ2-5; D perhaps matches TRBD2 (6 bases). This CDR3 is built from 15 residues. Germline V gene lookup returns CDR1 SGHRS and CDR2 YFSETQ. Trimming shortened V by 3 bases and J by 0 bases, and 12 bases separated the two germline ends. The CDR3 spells CASSSFRDYQETQYF. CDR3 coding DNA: TGCGCCAGCAGCTCGTTCCGGGACTACCAAGAGACCCAGTACTTC.